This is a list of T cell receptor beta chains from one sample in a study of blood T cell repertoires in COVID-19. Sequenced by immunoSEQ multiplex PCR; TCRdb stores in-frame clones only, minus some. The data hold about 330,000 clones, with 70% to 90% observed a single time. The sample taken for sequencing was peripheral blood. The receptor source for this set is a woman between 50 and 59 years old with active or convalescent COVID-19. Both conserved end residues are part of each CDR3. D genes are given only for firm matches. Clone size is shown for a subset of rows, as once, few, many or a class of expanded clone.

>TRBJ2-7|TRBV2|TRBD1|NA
CASSQGAYEQYF
TGTGCCAGCAGCCAGGGGGCCTACGAGCAGTACTTC
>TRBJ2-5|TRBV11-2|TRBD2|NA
CASSLRGGYGTQYF
TGTGCCAGCAGCTTACGGGGGGGTTATGGGACCCAGTACTTC
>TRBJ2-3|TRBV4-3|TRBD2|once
CASSQLASGGADTQYF
TGCGCCAGCAGCCAACTGGCTAGCGGGGGGGCAGATACGCAGTATTTT
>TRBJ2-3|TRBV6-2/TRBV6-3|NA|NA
CASSRGSTDTQYF
TGTGCCAGCAGTCGGGGTTCCACAGATACGCAGTATTTT
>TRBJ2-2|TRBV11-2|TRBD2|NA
CASRSSGSSGELFF
TGTGCCAGCAGATCTAGCGGGAGTTCCGGGGAGCTGTTTTTT
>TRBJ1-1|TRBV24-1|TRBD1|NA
CATSGTGATEAFF
TGTGCCACCTCCGGGACAGGGGCGACTGAAGCTTTCTTT
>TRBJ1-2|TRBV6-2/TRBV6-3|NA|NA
CASSYDFQYGFYGYTF
TGTGCCAGCAGTTACGACTTTCAGTATGGTTTCTATGGCTACACCTTC
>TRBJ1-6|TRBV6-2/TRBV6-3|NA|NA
CASSKLRDGSPLHF
TGTGCCAGCAGCAAGTTGAGGGATGGGTCACCCCTCCACTTT
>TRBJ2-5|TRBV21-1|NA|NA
CASSKTLLAGRSGPVQETQYF
TGTGCCAGCAGCAAAACTTTGCTAGCGGGAAGGAGCGGGCCGGTCCAAGAGACCCAGTACTTC
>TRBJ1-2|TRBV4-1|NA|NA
CASSQDWGLGYGYTF
TGCGCCAGCAGCCAAGATTGGGGGCTGGGCTATGGCTACACCTTC
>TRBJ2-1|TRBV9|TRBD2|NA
CASSARLAGYNEQFF
TGTGCCAGCAGCGCCCGACTAGCGGGTTACAATGAGCAGTTCTTC
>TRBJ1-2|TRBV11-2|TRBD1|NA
CASLPGGSAYGYTF
TGTGCCAGTCTTCCAGGGGGTTCGGCCTATGGCTACACCTTC
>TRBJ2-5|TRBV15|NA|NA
CATSRVVASGETQYF
TGTGCCACCAGCAGAGTGGTAGCTAGTGGAGAGACCCAGTACTTC
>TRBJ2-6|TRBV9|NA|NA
CASSVEGVGANVLTF
TGTGCCAGCAGCGTAGAAGGGGTCGGGGCCAACGTCCTGACTTTC
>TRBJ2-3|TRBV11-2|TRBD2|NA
CASSSRTSDADTQYF
TGTGCCAGCAGCTCGAGGACTAGCGACGCAGATACGCAGTATTTT
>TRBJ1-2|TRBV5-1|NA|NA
CASSLGAQASGYTF
TGCGCCAGCAGCTTGGGGGCTCAGGCGTCTGGCTACACCTTC
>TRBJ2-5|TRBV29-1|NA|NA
CSNSHLNSGTQYF
TGCAGTAACTCTCACCTAAACAGCGGGACCCAGTACTTC
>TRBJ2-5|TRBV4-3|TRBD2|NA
CASSPVSGRAGETQYF
TGCGCCAGCAGCCCGGTGAGCGGGAGGGCCGGGGAGACCCAGTACTTC
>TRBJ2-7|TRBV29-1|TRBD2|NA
CSVEGSAGGSSYEQYF
TGCAGCGTTGAGGGGTCGGCGGGAGGGTCATCTTACGAGCAGTACTTC
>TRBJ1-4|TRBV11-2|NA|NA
CASSLRGKAANEKLFF
TGTGCCAGCAGCTTAAGGGGTAAAGCAGCTAATGAAAAACTGTTTTTT
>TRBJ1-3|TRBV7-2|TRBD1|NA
CASSSQGATSGNTIYF
TGTGCCAGCAGCTCACAGGGGGCGACCTCTGGAAACACCATATATTTT
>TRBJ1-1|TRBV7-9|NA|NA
CASSWTDLNTEAFF
TGTGCCAGCAGTTGGACAGATTTGAACACTGAAGCTTTCTTT
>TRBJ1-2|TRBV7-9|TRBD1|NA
CASSSGQGNYGYTF
TGTGCCAGCAGCTCGGGACAGGGAAACTATGGCTACACCTTC
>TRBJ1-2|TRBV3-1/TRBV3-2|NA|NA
CASSQVFLGPRGHGYTF
TGTGCCAGCAGCCAAGTTTTTTTGGGCCCGCGGGGGCATGGCTACACCTTC
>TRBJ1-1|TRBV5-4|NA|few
CASSMEPGRNTEAFF
TGTGCCAGCAGCATGGAACCAGGGCGGAACACTGAAGCTTTCTTT
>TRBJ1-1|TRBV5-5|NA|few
CASSRRGGGPDTEAFF
TGTGCCAGCAGCCGTCGGGGCGGAGGGCCAGACACTGAAGCTTTCTTT
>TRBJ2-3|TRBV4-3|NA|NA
CASSHDISTDTQYF
TGCGCCAGCAGCCATGACATAAGCACAGATACGCAGTATTTT
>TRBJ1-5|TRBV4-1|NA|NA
CASSQEGRGGNQPQHF
TGCGCCAGCAGCCAAGAAGGGAGGGGAGGCAATCAGCCCCAGCATTTT
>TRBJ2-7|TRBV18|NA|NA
CASSPLAGTRYEQYF
TGTGCCAGCTCACCATTGGCAGGAACGCGCTACGAGCAGTACTTC
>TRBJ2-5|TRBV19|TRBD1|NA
CASSSPDRGETQYF
TGTGCCAGTAGTTCCCCGGACAGGGGAGAGACCCAGTACTTC
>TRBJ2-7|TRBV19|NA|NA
CASSIGGGEWDEQYF
TGTGCCAGTAGTATAGGGGGGGGCGAATGGGACGAGCAGTACTTC
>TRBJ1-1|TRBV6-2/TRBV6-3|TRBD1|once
CASSYLGQGRSLNTEAFF
TGTGCCAGCAGTTACCTGGGACAGGGGAGGAGTCTGAACACTGAAGCTTTCTTT
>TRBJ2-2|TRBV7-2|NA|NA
CASSLDSGSTGELFF
TGTGCCAGCAGCTTAGATTCGGGAAGCACCGGGGAGCTGTTTTTT
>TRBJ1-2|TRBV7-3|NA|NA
CASSLIGLEGGYTF
TGTGCCAGCAGCTTAATCGGGCTGGAGGGGGGCTACACCTTC
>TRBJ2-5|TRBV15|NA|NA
CATSGPTGRKETQYF
TGTGCCACCAGCGGACCGACAGGGAGGAAAGAGACCCAGTACTTC
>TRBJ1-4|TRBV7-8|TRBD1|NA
CASRLRGQEKLFF
TGTGCCAGCAGACTTAGGGGGCAAGAAAAACTGTTTTTT
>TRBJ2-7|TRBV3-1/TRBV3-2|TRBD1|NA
CASSPWDRQNYEQYF
TGTGCCAGCAGCCCGTGGGACAGACAAAACTACGAGCAGTACTTC
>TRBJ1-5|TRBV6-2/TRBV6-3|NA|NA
CASSWGFPDSRNQPQHF
TGTGCCAGCAGTTGGGGTTTTCCGGACAGCCGCAATCAGCCCCAGCATTTT
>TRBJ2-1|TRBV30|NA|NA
CAWSVLSGGRAYNEQFF
TGTGCCTGGAGTGTACTTTCCGGGGGGCGCGCCTACAATGAGCAGTTCTTC
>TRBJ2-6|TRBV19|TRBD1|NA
CASRPGQPPVGANVLTF
TGTGCCAGTAGACCGGGACAGCCCCCGGTTGGGGCCAACGTCCTGACTTTC
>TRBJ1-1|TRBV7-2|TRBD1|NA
CASSLSLDRDTEAFF
TGTGCCAGCAGCTTATCATTGGACAGGGACACTGAAGCTTTCTTT
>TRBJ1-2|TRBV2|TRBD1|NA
CASRIWTGGKFGYGYTF
TGTGCCAGCAGGATTTGGACAGGGGGCAAGTTTGGCTATGGCTACACCTTC
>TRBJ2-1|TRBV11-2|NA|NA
CASSLGGPATYNEQFF
TGTGCCAGCAGCTTAGGGGGGCCAGCGACCTACAATGAGCAGTTCTTC
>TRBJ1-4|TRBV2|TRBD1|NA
CASIEDRDNEKLFF
TGTGCCAGCATAGAAGACAGGGATAATGAAAAACTGTTTTTT
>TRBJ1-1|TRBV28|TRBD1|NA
CASSTRQGLNTEAFF
TGTGCCAGCAGTACGAGACAGGGTTTGAACACTGAAGCTTTCTTT
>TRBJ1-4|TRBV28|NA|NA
CASSSRWGGTNEKLFF
TGTGCCAGCAGTTCCAGATGGGGGGGCACTAATGAAAAACTGTTTTTT
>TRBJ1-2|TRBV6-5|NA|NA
CASSPIGATNYGYTF
TGTGCCAGCAGTCCTATAGGGGCCACTAACTATGGCTACACCTTC
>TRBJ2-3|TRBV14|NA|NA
CASSLRNSSTDTQYF
TGTGCCAGCAGCCTCAGGAATTCTAGCACAGATACGCAGTATTTT
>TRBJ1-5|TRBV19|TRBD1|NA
CATQPLTGGIGPQHF
TGTGCCACCCAGCCGTTGACAGGGGGGATTGGGCCCCAGCATTTT
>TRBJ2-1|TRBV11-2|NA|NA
CASSLDQGRVNEQFF
TGTGCCAGCAGCTTAGATCAAGGCAGGGTCAATGAGCAGTTCTTC
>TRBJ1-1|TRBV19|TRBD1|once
CASSIDLTGRAAFF
TGTGCCAGTAGTATAGATCTGACAGGGCGGGCGGCTTTCTTT
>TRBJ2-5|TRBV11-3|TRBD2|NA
CASSDGLAGGGETQYF
TGTGCCAGCAGCGACGGACTAGCGGGCGGGGGGGAGACCCAGTACTTC
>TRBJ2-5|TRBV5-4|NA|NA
CASSLIGGEETQYF
TGTGCCAGCAGCTTGATCGGCGGCGAAGAGACCCAGTACTTC
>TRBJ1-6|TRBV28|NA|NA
CASSRRGVYSPLHF
TGTGCCAGCAGCCGCAGGGGAGTGTACTCACCCCTCCACTTT
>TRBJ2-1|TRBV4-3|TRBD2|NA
CASSQGLAGGRREQFF
TGCGCCAGCAGCCAAGGACTAGCGGGGGGGCGGCGGGAGCAGTTCTTC
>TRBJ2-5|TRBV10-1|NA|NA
CATWAGTQETQYF
TGCGCCACCTGGGCCGGGACACAAGAGACCCAGTACTTC